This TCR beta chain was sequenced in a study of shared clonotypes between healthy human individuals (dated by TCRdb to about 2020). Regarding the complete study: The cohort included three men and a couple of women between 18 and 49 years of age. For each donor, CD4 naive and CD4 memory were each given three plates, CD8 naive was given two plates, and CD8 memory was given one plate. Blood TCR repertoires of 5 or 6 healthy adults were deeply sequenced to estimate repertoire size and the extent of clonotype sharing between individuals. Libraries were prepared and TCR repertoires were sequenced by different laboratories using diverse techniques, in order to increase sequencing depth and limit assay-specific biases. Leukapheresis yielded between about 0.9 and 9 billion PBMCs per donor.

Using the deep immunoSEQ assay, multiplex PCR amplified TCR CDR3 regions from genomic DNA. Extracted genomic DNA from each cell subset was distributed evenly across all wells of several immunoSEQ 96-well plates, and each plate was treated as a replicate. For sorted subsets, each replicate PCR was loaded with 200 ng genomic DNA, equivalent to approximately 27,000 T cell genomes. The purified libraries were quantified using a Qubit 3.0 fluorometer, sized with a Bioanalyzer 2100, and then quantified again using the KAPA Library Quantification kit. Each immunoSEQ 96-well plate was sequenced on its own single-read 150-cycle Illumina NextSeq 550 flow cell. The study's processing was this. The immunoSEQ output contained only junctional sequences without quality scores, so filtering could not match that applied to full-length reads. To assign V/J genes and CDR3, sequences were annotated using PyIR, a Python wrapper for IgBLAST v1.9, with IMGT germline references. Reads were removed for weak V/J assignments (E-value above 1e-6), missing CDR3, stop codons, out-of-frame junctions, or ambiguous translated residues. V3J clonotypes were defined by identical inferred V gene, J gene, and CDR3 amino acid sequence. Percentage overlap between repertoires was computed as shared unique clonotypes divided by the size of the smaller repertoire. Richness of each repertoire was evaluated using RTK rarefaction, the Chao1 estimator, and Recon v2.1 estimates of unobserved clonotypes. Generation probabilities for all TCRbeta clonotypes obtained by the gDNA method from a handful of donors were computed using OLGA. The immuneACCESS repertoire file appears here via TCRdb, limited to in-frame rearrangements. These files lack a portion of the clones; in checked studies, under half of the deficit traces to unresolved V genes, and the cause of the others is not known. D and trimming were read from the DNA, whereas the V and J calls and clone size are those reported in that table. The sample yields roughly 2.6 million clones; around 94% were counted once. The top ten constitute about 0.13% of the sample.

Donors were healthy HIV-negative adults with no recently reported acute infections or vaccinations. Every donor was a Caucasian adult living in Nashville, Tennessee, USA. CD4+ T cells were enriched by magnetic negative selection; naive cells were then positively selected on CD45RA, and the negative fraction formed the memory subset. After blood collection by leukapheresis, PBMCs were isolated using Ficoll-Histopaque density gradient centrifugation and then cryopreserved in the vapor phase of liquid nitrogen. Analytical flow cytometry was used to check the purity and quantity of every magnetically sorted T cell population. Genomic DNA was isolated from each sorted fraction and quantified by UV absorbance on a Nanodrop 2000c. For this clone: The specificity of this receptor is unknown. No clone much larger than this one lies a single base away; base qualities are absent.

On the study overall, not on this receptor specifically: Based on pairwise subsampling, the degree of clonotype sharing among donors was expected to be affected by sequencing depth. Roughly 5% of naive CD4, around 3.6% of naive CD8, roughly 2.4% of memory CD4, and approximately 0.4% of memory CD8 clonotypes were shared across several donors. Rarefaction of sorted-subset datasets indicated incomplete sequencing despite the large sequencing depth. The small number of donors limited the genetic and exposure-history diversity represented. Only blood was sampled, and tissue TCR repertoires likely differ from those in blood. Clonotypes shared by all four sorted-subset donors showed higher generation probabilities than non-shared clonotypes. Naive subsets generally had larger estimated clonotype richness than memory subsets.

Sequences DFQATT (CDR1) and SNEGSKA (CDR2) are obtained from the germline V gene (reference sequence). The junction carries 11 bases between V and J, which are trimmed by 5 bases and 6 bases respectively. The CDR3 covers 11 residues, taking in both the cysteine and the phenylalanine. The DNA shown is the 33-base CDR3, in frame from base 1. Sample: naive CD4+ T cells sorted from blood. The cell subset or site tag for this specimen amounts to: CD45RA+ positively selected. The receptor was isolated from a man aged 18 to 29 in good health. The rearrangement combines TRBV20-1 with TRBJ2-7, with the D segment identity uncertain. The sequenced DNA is TGCAGTGCTTTTGGCTCGGGCGAGCAGTACTTC. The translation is CSAFGSGEQYF.